This TCR beta chain was sequenced for a study of blood T cell repertoires in COVID-19. Study at large: Material from acute and convalescent COVID-19 was sourced from the United States, Italy and Spain. The analysed material was cDNA or gDNA that came from T cells, B-cell-depleted T cells, or PBMCs.

As originally analysed: Estimated nucleated cell counts came from reference gene primer amplification. Method: immunoSEQ multiplex PCR; TCRdb's copy keeps in-frame clones and lacks some. V and J calls and clone size are copied from that table; D and trimming were computed from the DNA. The sample includes under 110,000 clones, approximately 91% of them seen just once. The receptor was isolated from a middle-aged man with acute or convalescent COVID-19. Sequenced: peripheral blood.

CDR3 in DNA: TGTGCCAGCAGTAGACAGGGTGGGGGCAATCAGCCCCAGCATTTT. It yields the protein CASSRQGGGNQPQHF. The V gene is TRBV2, the J gene TRBJ1-5, with TRBD1 identical over 7 bases. From germline, CDR1 is SNHLY and CDR2 FYNNEI. The V segment lost 5 bases and the J segment 2 bases; nucleotides outside the gene matches: 6. This CDR3 contains 15 residues.